The 22 T cell receptor beta chains below all came from one sample that was sequenced in a study of graft-versus-host responses after intestinal transplantation. No antigen is known for these receptors. Clones were sequenced by immunoSEQ multiplex PCR, and TCRdb holds only the in-frame ones, with some missing. The sample records over 90,000 clones, 93% being singletons. Sequencing used unstimulated CD8+ T cells sorted from spleen or lymph node cells, obtained before intestinal transplant. The receptors here all came from a human donor who received an intestinal transplant.

The CDR3 DNA sequence: TGTGCCAGCAGCTGTCCCAGTTTGGTCCACGAGCAGTACTTC. It codes for CASSCPSLVHEQYF. This rearrangement joins TRBV7-3 to TRBJ2-7; D not certain. Germline loops: CDR1 SGHTA, CDR2 FQGTGA. V was shortened by 4 bases and J by 5 bases, with 15 bases between the two germline ends. This CDR3 spans 14 amino acids.

The CDR3 reads CASSWGAGSTDTQYF. The CDR3 nucleotides are TGTGCCAGCAGCTGGGGGGCGGGGAGCACAGATACGCAGTATTTT. The V call is TRBV7-8, the J call TRBJ2-3, with D possibly being TRBD1 or TRBD2 (6 bases each). The germline CDR1 and CDR2 sequences are SGHVS and FQNEAQ. V was pared by 4 bases and J by 0 bases, with 11 bases between. The CDR3 is 15 amino acids.

The chain couples TRBV6-5 to TRBJ1-1; D call uncertain. CDR3 size: 13 residues. From germline, CDR1 is MNHEY and CDR2 SVGAGI. V lost 5 bases and J lost 4, with 11 bases in between. The CDR3 protein is CASSDGSRTEAFF. The DNA of the CDR3 is TGTGCCAGCAGTGATGGAAGCCGCACTGAAGCTTTCTTT.

V is TRBV5-1 and J is TRBJ1-6; 7 nucleotides line up with TRBD1. Germline V gene sequence: CDR1 SGHRS, CDR2 YFSETQ. CDR3 length equals 17 residues. Trimming at V came to 4 bases and at J to 0 bases, leaving 7 bases not matched to a gene. This chain's CDR3 is CASSEGTASSYNSPLHF. The CDR3 nucleotides are TGCGCCAGCAGCGAGGGGACAGCGAGCTCCTATAATTCACCCCTCCACTTT. The whole variable domain, filled in from reference TRBV5-1 and TRBJ1-6, reads KAGVTQTPRYLIKTRGQQVTLSCSPISGHRSVSWYQQTPGQGLQFLFEYFSETQRNKGNFPGRFSGRQFSNSRSEMNVSTLELGDSALYLCASSEGTASSYNSPLHFGNGTRLTVT.

The rearrangement joins TRBV21-1 to TRBJ1-4. TRBV21-1 is a known pseudogene. There are 14 residues in the CDR3. The CDR3 bases are TGTGCCAGCAACCGGAGAATCGCTAATGAAAAACTGTTTTTT. Its translation is CASNRRIANEKLFF.

The chain is built from TRBV27 and TRBJ2-7; 7 bases are shared with TRBD1. Germline V gene sequence: CDR1 MNHEY, CDR2 SMNVEV (reference sequence). V dropped 6 bases and J dropped 4; count of bases not matched to a gene: 12. The CDR3 sequence is 15 residues long. The CDR3 coding sequence is TGTGCCAGCAGGGACAGGACCTCCCCGTTTTACGAGCAGTACTTC. Its protein product is CASRDRTSPFYEQYF.

The V and J genes are TRBV4-1 and TRBJ1-2; 8 positions match TRBD1. The CDR3 loop spans 16 amino acids. Germline assignment: CDR1 MGHRA and CDR2 YSYEKL. The V gene end was trimmed by 0 bases and the J gene end by 1 base; junction bases not matched to a gene: 4. The DNA of the CDR3 is TGCGCCAGCAGCCAAGATCTCAGGGGGCATAACTATGGCTACACCTTC. It encodes CASSQDLRGHNYGYTF.

This chain uses TRBV4-1 with TRBJ2-7, with TRBD1 identical over 7 bases. Germline V gene sequence: CDR1 MGHRA, CDR2 YSYEKL. V lost 5 bases to trimming and J lost 0 bases; unmatched junction nucleotides: 7. The CDR3 sequence is 15 residues long. Here the CDR3 DNA reads TGCGCCAGCAGCTGGGGACAGACCCCCTCCTACGAGCAGTACTTC. Its protein product is CASSWGQTPSYEQYF.

This clone appeared once. The J gene is TRBJ2-7, the V gene TRBV5-5, with D maybe TRBD2 (5 bases). In germline, CDR1 is SGHKS, CDR2 YYEKEE (reference sequence). The CDR3 runs to 13 residues. Trimming shortened V by 3 bases and J by 0 bases, and 7 bases separated the two germline ends. In DNA form, the CDR3 reads TGTGCCAGCAGCTCCGGGGACTCCTACGAGCAGTACTTC. It codes for CASSSGDSYEQYF.

The gene calls are TRBV4-1 and TRBJ2-7; 9 nucleotides align to TRBD1. The trim removed 4 bases at V and 6 bases at J, leaving 7 bases unmatched. Germline V CDR1 and CDR2: MGHRA, YSYEKL. The CDR3 totals 14 residues. DNA of the CDR3: TGCGCCAGCAGCCCTCCGGGACAGGGTCCCGAGCAGTACTTC. Residues: CASSPPGQGPEQYF.

This chain joins TRBV6-5 and TRBJ1-4; tentative D call: TRBD1 (6 bases). Germline-derived CDR1 and CDR2 are MNHEY and SVGAGI. This CDR3 spans 14 amino acids. V was trimmed by 5 bases and J by 7 bases, leaving 14 bases between them. The CDR3 DNA reads as TGTGCCAGCAGTCCACAGGGAGTTGGTGAAAAACTGTTTTTT. This sequence encodes CASSPQGVGEKLFF.

The CDR3 region has the DNA TGCGCCAGCAGCCAAGTAAAGGGTGTGGGGTACAATGAGCAGTTCTTC. Protein product: CASSQVKGVGYNEQFF. V gene TRBV4-1 combines with J gene TRBJ2-1; D ambiguous. The CDR3 is 16 amino acids. The germline V and J ends were trimmed by 1 base and 4 bases, with 14 bases remaining between them. Per germline, CDR1 MGHRA and CDR2 YSYEKL.

The J gene is TRBJ1-1, the V gene TRBV5-1; D is possibly TRBD1 (6 bases). The germline V gene encodes CDR1 SGHRS and CDR2 YFSETQ. V dropped 4 bases and J dropped 0 bases, with 13 bases sitting between them. CDR3 length equals 15 residues. CDR3 amino acids: CASSQPGQMNTEAFF. DNA of the CDR3: TGCGCCAGCAGCCAACCGGGACAAATGAACACTGAAGCTTTCTTT.

The V call is TRBV12-1, the J call TRBJ2-5; the table's D call, TRBD2, was not checked against the DNA. TRBV12-1 is shown as a pseudogene. The CDR3 is 18 amino acids. DNA for the CDR3: TGTGCCAGCAGGACCCACGACTTACTAGAGGCCGGAGAAGAGACCCAGTACTTC. Amino acid sequence: CASRTHDLLEAGEETQYF.

The gene calls are TRBV7-6 and TRBJ2-3, with no clear D. V gave up 1 base and J gave up 2 bases, with 7 bases separating them. The germline gives CDR1 SGHVS, CDR2 FNYEAQ. The CDR3 runs 14 residues. The CDR3 sequence is CASSLGGNTDTQYF. CDR3 nucleotides: TGTGCCAGCAGCTTAGGCGGAAACACAGATACGCAGTATTTT.

J is TRBJ1-1 and V is TRBV5-4; no firm D call. V lost 0 bases and J lost 7, with 10 bases in between. This CDR3 spans 13 amino acids. Germline values: CDR1 SGHNT, CDR2 YYREEE (reference sequence). The CDR3 nucleotides read TGTGCCAGCAGCTTGGTTTCAGTCGGTGAAGCTTTCTTT. It encodes CASSLVSVGEAFF.

This chain links TRBV30 with TRBJ2-2; D is unresolved. This CDR3 region has 13 residues. Per the germline V gene, CDR1 is GTSNPN and CDR2 is SVGIG (reference sequence). Trimming left V 3 bases short and J 7 bases short, with 12 bases between. As DNA, the CDR3 is TGTGCCTGGAGCCGGGCCGCTATCGGGGAGCTGTTTTTT. Its translation: CAWSRAAIGELFF.

This chain joins TRBV7-9 and TRBJ2-3; D unclear. The V end lost 5 bases, the J end lost 1 base, and 1 base lay between the germline ends. The CDR3 runs to 11 residues. Germline lookup yields CDR1 SEHNR and CDR2 FQNEAQ (reference sequence). The chain's CDR3 is CASSRTDTQYF. The CDR3 DNA reads TGTGCCAGCAGCCGCACAGATACGCAGTATTTT.

The genes are TRBV27 and TRBJ2-7, with 7 bases identical to TRBD1. The CDR3 is made up of 15 amino acids. Trimming took 1 base from V and 5 from J; bases not matched to a gene: 8. Germline V gene data show CDR1 as MNHEY and CDR2 as SMNVEV (reference sequence). For the CDR3, the DNA is TGTGCCAGCAGTTTATTCCAGGGGGAAACGGACGAGCAGTACTTC. Its translation: CASSLFQGETDEQYF.

Only one count was recorded for this clone. The chain employs TRBV7-9 and TRBJ2-7, with D maybe TRBD1 (6 bases). CDR1 and CDR2 (germline): SEHNR, FQNEAQ (reference sequence). Trimming removed 6 bases from V and 2 bases from J, with 20 bases in between. The CDR3 runs to 16 residues. The CDR3 reads CASRNLGAGGTYEQYF. In DNA form, the CDR3 reads TGTGCCAGCAGAAATCTGGGGGCAGGCGGTACCTACGAGCAGTACTTC.

The chain employs TRBV29-1 and TRBJ2-5; tentatively, D is TRBD1 or TRBD2 (5 bases each). Germline V gene lookup returns CDR1 SQVTM and CDR2 ANQGSEA. This CDR3 is 16 amino acids long. Deletions cut 4 bases from V and 3 bases from J, with 21 bases between. CDR3 coding DNA: TGCAGCGTTGGCCCCTACTCGGGGCTCAATAAAGAGACCCAGTACTTC. Translating it yields CSVGPYSGLNKETQYF. Complete variable domain (other parts from reference TRBV29-1 and TRBJ2-5): SAVISQKPSRDICQRGTSLTIQCQVDSQVTMMFWYRQQPGQSLTLIATANQGSEATYESGFVIDKFPISRPNLTFSTLTVSNMSPEDSSIYLCSVGPYSGLNKETQYFGPGTRLLVL.

This clone was counted a single time. The chain carries TRBV27 and TRBJ2-3; D gene unclear. This CDR3 is built from 14 residues. Trimming left V 5 bases short and J 1 base short, with 10 bases between. The V gene's germline CDR1 is MNHEY and CDR2 SMNVEV (reference sequence). CDR3 amino acids: CASSPTKGTDTQYF. The CDR3 nucleotides read TGTGCCAGCAGTCCCACCAAGGGCACAGATACGCAGTATTTT.